This T cell receptor beta chain was recorded in a study of regulatory T cells in long-lasting Graves disease. Time point reported: persistent/refractory GD, antithyroid drugs over 5 years with positive TRAb. With RNA extracted from PBMCs as input, the TCR library was made. This clonotype was detected only a few times. Its antigen is currently unknown. CDR3 size: 14 residues. V shed 7 bases and J 8 bases; nucleotides not matched to a gene: 8. Germline V lookup: CDR1 MDHEN, CDR2 SYDVKM. Study results and limitations: New patients shared 950 to 1,000 public clonotypes, fewer than the 2,500 to 3,500 shared by persistent patients. Newly diagnosed patients had higher TCR diversity than persistent Graves' patients did.

With iRepertoire HTBI primers and Arm-PCR of CDR3 regions, TCR beta libraries were built. From the multiplex PCR reads, TCRdb called clonotypes with MiXCR, one entry per CDR3 protein. Of nearly 350,000 distinct CDR3 sequences listed, 20% are singletons. This clonotype was sampled from a female donor with Graves disease. The chain links TRBV28 to TRBJ2-2, with 9 bases that match TRBD1. The sample was peripheral blood mononuclear cells (PBMCs), taken when the disease was refractory, from a patient treated with antithyroid drugs. Written as DNA, the CDR3 is TGTGCCAGCAAGCGGACAGGGGTAGCAGGGGAGCTGTTTTTT. Its protein is CASKRTGVAGELFF.